This entry concerns a single T cell receptor (beta chain). Reverse transcription of about 0.45 to 1 ug RNA was performed with random hexamers. The method of amplification for TCR beta CDR3 was immunoSEQ multiplex PCR, covering 54 Vbeta and 13 Jbeta. MiXCR was run by TCRdb on the immunoSEQ multiplex PCR reads, yielding one entry per CDR3 protein. The sample holds approximately 150,000 distinct CDR3 sequences; approximately 93% are singletons and the top ten take 0.075% to 0.1%. Between the trimmed V and J ends, which lost 5 bases and 4 bases, there was a span of 18 bases. This CDR3 has 15 residues. From germline, CDR1 is MNHEY and CDR2 SVGAGI. This sample stems from a study of CD8 T cells in Susac syndrome. Sequencing of TCR beta was carried out in blood CD8+ and CD4+ T cells. Controls comprised healthy donors matched for age and sex. Isolation of CD8+ and CD4+ T cells was performed negatively, whereas enrichment of TEMRA cells was done by FACS.

This clonotype was obtained from a human donor in good health. This chain connects TRBV6-5 to TRBJ2-7; no firm D call. Sequences were obtained from CD4+ T cells from PBMCs. The CDR3 nucleotides are TGTGCCAGCAGTCGCGACGGGTTGGGCCCTTACGAGCAGTACTTC. This encodes CASSRDGLGPYEQYF.